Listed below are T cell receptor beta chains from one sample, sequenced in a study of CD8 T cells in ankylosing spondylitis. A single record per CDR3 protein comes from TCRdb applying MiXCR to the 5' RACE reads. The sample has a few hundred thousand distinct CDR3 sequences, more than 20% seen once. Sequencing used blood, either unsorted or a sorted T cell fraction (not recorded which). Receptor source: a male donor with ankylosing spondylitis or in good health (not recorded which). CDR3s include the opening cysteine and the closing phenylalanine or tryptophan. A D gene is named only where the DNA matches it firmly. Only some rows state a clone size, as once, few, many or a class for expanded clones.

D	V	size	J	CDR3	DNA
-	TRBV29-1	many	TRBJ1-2	CSAQSGIGYGYTF	TGCAGCGCACAGTCGGGGATCGGCTATGGCTACACCTTC
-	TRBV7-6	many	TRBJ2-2	CASSSLAHPRGTGELFF	TGTGCCAGCAGCTCCCTGGCCCACCCAAGGGGCACCGGGGAGCTGTTTTTT
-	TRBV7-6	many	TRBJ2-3	CASSPRTRDTQYF	TGTGCCAGCAGCCCACGGACGAGAGATACGCAGTATTTT
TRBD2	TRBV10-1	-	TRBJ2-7	CASSDSTSGGYHEQYF	TGCGCCAGCAGTGACTCCACTAGCGGGGGGTATCACGAGCAGTACTTC
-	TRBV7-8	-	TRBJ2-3	CASSPRSWADTQFF	TGTGCCAGCAGCCCCCGATCTTGGGCGGATACGCAGTTTTTT
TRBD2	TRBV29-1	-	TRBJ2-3	CSVGWGGDTQYF	TGCAGCGTTGGGTGGGGGGGAGATACGCAGTATTTT
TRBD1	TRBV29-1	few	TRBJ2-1	CSVEVVGGGVSEQFF	TGCAGCGTTGAAGTGGTAGGGGGCGGTGTGAGTGAGCAGTTCTTC
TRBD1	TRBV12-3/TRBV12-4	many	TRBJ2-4	CASREQGVAKNIQYF	TGTGCCAGCAGGGAACAGGGGGTAGCCAAAAACATTCAGTACTTC
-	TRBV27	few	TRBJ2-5	CASSLGAGVQETQYF	TGTGCCAGCAGTTTAGGGGCAGGCGTGCAAGAGACCCAGTACTTC
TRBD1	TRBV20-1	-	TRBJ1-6	CSAQPGQGNSPLHF	TGCAGTGCTCAGCCGGGACAGGGGAATTCACCCCTCCACTTT
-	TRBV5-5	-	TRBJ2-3	CASSVNDQREYF	TGTGCCAGCAGCGTTAACGACCAGCGTGAATATTTT
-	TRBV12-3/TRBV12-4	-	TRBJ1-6	CASSTGLANSPLHF	TGTGCCAGCAGTACAGGGTTGGCGAATTCACCCCTCCACTTT
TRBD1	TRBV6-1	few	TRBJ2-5	CASSPGTGYPTQETQYF	TGTGCCAGCAGCCCCGGGACAGGGTATCCCACCCAAGAGACCCAGTACTTC
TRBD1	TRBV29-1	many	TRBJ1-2	CRAGQGNGYTF	TGCAGAGCCGGACAGGGAAATGGCTACACCTTC
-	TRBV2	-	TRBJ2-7	CASRGRAYEQYF	TGTGCCAGCAGAGGTCGGGCTTACGAGCAGTACTTC
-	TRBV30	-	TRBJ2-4	CAWSADFWSKNIQYF	TGTGCCTGGAGTGCGGACTTTTGGTCCAAAAACATTCAGTACTTC
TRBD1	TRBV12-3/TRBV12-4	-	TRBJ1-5	CASSYGQGKGNQPQHF	TGTGCCAGCAGTTATGGACAGGGGAAGGGCAATCAGCCCCAGCATTTT
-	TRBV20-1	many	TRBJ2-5	CSASGGPETQYF	TGCAGTGCTTCCGGGGGGCCGGAGACCCAGTACTTC
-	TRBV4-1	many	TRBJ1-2	CASSQVRALGYTF	TGCGCCAGCAGCCAAGTTAGGGCACTAGGCTACACCTTC
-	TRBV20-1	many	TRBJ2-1	CSARDLGSEQFF	TGCAGTGCTAGAGATCTCGGTAGTGAGCAGTTCTTC
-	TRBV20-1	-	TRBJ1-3	CSASSFGGVSGNTIYF	TGCAGTGCTAGCTCCTTCGGGGGGGTATCTGGAAACACCATATATTTT
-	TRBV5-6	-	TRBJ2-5	CASGHRTEETQYF	TGTGCCAGCGGACATAGGACAGAAGAGACCCAGTACTTC
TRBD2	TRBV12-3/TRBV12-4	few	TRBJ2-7	CASSRTAGGYEQYF	TGTGCCAGCAGCCGTACCGCGGGGGGCTACGAGCAGTACTTC